The 27 T cell receptor beta chains given below trace back to one sample, sequenced in a study of CD8 T cells in ankylosing spondylitis. TCRdb re-called the 5' RACE reads with MiXCR, one entry per CDR3 protein. The sample holds about 33,000 distinct CDR3 sequences; 11% to 15% are singletons and the top ten take around a third. The specimen sequenced was blood. The receptors come from a male donor with ankylosing spondylitis or in good health (not recorded which).

Only a few counts were recorded for this clonotype. V usage is TRBV6-5 and J usage is TRBJ2-1; D is uncertain. CDR1 and CDR2 (germline): MNHEY, SVGAGI. The CDR3 totals 14 residues. V lost 5 bases, J lost 1 base, and 9 bases lay in between. CDR3 sequence reads: CASSPGRSYNEQFF. CDR3 DNA: TGTGCCAGCAGTCCCGGACGGTCCTACAATGAGCAGTTCTTC.

The gene calls are TRBV5-5 and TRBJ2-7; perhaps TRBD2 as D (6 bases). This CDR3 has 13 amino acids. V lost 5 bases and J lost 0, with 9 bases in between. Germline CDR1 reads SGHKS; CDR2 reads YYEKEE (reference sequence). The chain's CDR3 is CASRLGGSYEQYV. The CDR3 coding sequence is TGTGCCAGCAGGCTCGGGGGCTCCTACGAGCAGTACGTC.

V and J are TRBV6-2 or TRBV6-3 and TRBJ1-5, with D perhaps TRBD1 (5 bases). V lost 6 bases, J lost 5 bases, and 17 bases lay in between. Germline lookup yields CDR1 MNHEY and CDR2 SVGEGT. This CDR3 has 15 amino acids. The CDR3 DNA is TGTGCCAGCAGGTATACCGGGACTGGGGATCAGCCCCAGCATTTT. It translates to CASRYTGTGDQPQHF.

The chain is built from TRBV12-3 or TRBV12-4 and TRBJ2-7, with TRBD2 matching over 11 bases. The J segment lost 0 bases and the V segment lost 6 bases, leaving 4 bases of the junction unmatched. This CDR3 is built from 15 residues. DNA of the CDR3: TGTGCCAGCAGGGCCGGGACTAGCGGCTCCTACGAGCAGTACTTC. Protein: CASRAGTSGSYEQYF.

This clonotype has just a few counts. The J gene is TRBJ2-5, the V gene TRBV12-3 or TRBV12-4; no clear D. Between the trimmed V and J ends, which lost 5 bases and 2 bases, there was a span of 12 bases. The length of the CDR3 is 14 residues. DNA for the CDR3: TGTGCCAGCAGTCCGGGCCGCATACAAGAGACCCAGTACTTC. Amino acid sequence: CASSPGRIQETQYF.

The chain links TRBV3-1 to TRBJ2-1; D could derive from TRBD1 or TRBD2 (6 bases each). CDR1 and CDR2 from the germline V gene are LGHDT and YNNKEL (reference sequence). V was cut by 4 bases and J by 7 bases, with 17 bases left in between. The CDR3 is 15 residues long. CDR3 residues: CASSRYEEGGNEQFF. As DNA, the CDR3 is TGTGCCAGCAGCCGGTACGAGGAAGGGGGGAATGAGCAGTTCTTC.

This clonotype came up many times. CDR3 bases: TGTGCCAGCAGACGACTAGCGGGGGGGGAGACCCAGTACTTC. Its translation: CASRRLAGGETQYF. V gene TRBV5-6 combines with J gene TRBJ2-5; 14 positions agree with TRBD2. CDR1 is SGHDT and CDR2 is YYEEEE in the germline V gene. This CDR3 has 14 amino acids. Trimming cost V 5 bases and J 5 bases; bases outside gene matches: 2.

This clonotype came up a few times. The gene calls are TRBV29-1 and TRBJ2-7; D remains unclear. The germline V and J ends were trimmed by 3 bases and 0 bases, with 9 bases remaining between them. The CDR3 is 13 amino acids. Germline CDR1 SQVTM, CDR2 ANQGSEA. CDR3 bases: TGCAGCGTTGAGGCAGGCGACTCCTACGAGCAGTACTTC. It specifies CSVEAGDSYEQYF.

The chain recombines TRBV20-1 with TRBJ2-2, with 8 bases aligning to TRBD1. CDR3 size: 15 residues. V shed 0 bases, J shed 8 bases, and the junction held 8 bases outside the gene matches. The germline gives CDR1 DFQATT, CDR2 SNEGSKA (reference sequence). CDR3 protein: CSARDWQGAGGELFF. Here the CDR3 DNA reads TGCAGTGCTAGAGATTGGCAGGGGGCAGGTGGGGAGCTGTTTTTT.

Only a few counts were recorded for this clonotype. J is TRBJ2-6 and V is TRBV28; D gene ambiguous. CDR1 is MDHEN, CDR2 SYDVKM, per germline. The CDR3 length is 13 residues. V gave up 6 bases and J gave up 2 bases, with 5 bases separating them. In nucleotides, the CDR3 is TGTGCCAGCAGAGGGACTGGGGCCAACGTCCTGACTTTC. Its translation: CASRGTGANVLTF.

This clonotype was detected a few times. The V and J genes are TRBV3-1 and TRBJ2-1; TRBD2 matches 8 bases. Germline lookup yields CDR1 LGHDT and CDR2 YNNKEL (reference sequence). The CDR3 is made up of 15 amino acids. J gave up 4 bases and V 1 base, and 3 bases lay outside the gene matches. The CDR3, as DNA: TGTGCCAGCAGCCAAGCTAGCGGGTTTTACAATGAGCAGTTCTTC. Residues: CASSQASGFYNEQFF.

This clonotype was seen repeatedly, ten times or more. The genes are TRBV27 and TRBJ2-5; D tentatively fits TRBD1 or TRBD2 (6 bases each). There are 15 residues in the CDR3. Germline V lookup: CDR1 MNHEY, CDR2 SMNVEV (reference sequence). Trimming removed 1 base at V and 3 bases at J, with 12 bases between. The CDR3 protein is CASSLYRGLEETQYF. The DNA of the CDR3 is TGTGCCAGCAGTTTATACCGGGGGCTTGAAGAGACCCAGTACTTC.

This chain links TRBV5-1 with TRBJ2-7; D may be TRBD2 (6 bases). The length of the CDR3 is 15 residues. Trimming cost V 0 bases and J 2 bases, with 12 bases left between them. The V gene's germline CDR1 is SGHRS and CDR2 YFSETQ. In DNA, the CDR3 is TGCGCCAGCAGCTTGGTTCAGGGAGGCACCTACGAGCAGTACTTC. Protein sequence: CASSLVQGGTYEQYF.

This clonotype has a handful of counts. This chain connects TRBV20-1 to TRBJ2-1; 10 nucleotides line up with TRBD2. The V gene's germline CDR1 is DFQATT and CDR2 SNEGSKA (reference sequence). The CDR3 is made up of 13 amino acids. J was trimmed by 4 bases and V by 5 bases; bases with no gene match: 2. The CDR3 nucleotides are TGCAGTGCTGGACTAGCGGATTACAATGAGCAGTTCTTC. Its translation is CSAGLADYNEQFF.

The chain joins TRBV20-1 to TRBJ2-3; a weak D match, TRBD1 (5 bases). Trimming took 5 bases from V and 0 from J, leaving 12 bases between them. This CDR3 has 14 residues. Germline assignment: CDR1 DFQATT and CDR2 SNEGSKA (reference sequence). CDR3 sequence: CSAPTRASTDTQYF. The CDR3 DNA sequence: TGCAGTGCTCCCACCAGGGCCAGCACAGATACGCAGTATTTT.

The chain links TRBV5-1 to TRBJ2-5; no clear D. Germline CDR1 and CDR2: SGHRS and YFSETQ. CDR3 size: 13 residues. V lost 2 bases and J lost 3, with 8 bases in between. In DNA form, the CDR3 reads TGCGCCAGCAGCTTCGAGGTTGAAGAGACCCAGTACTTC. Translated, it gives CASSFEVEETQYF. Together with reference TRBV5-1 and TRBJ2-5, the CDR3 gives the full variable domain: KAGVTQTPRYLIKTRGQQVTLSCSPISGHRSVSWYQQTPGQGLQFLFEYFSETQRNKGNFPGRFSGRQFSNSRSEMNVSTLELGDSALYLCASSFEVEETQYFGPGTRLLVL.

The chain uses TRBV29-1 and TRBJ2-7; a possible D gene is TRBD1 (6 bases). V was clipped by 5 bases and J by 7 bases, with 18 bases between them. Germline assignment: CDR1 SQVTM and CDR2 ANQGSEA. The length of the CDR3 is 13 residues. The CDR3 bases are TGCAGCGTTCACCGGCGGATAAGGGGGGAGCAGTACGTC. Amino acid sequence: CSVHRRIRGEQYV.

The chain has TRBV12-3 or TRBV12-4 and TRBJ1-4; 7 positions match TRBD1. The CDR3 runs 14 residues. The V gene end was trimmed by 6 bases and the J gene end by 5 bases; junction bases not matched to a gene: 6. This CDR3 is CASRETGANEKLFF. CDR3 DNA sequence: TGTGCCAGCAGAGAAACAGGGGCCAATGAAAAACTGTTTTTT.

This clonotype occurred a few times. V and J are TRBV4-3 and TRBJ2-1; 10 bases fit TRBD2. Germline CDR1 reads LGHNA; CDR2 reads YSLEER. V was pared by 1 base and J by 8 bases, with 8 bases of the junction left unmatched. The CDR3 runs to 16 residues. The CDR3 loop reads CASSQARAGGPYEQFF. Here the CDR3 DNA reads TGCGCCAGCAGCCAAGCGAGAGCGGGAGGGCCCTATGAGCAGTTCTTC.

This clonotype is labeled medium-sized. The rearrangement joins TRBV28 to TRBJ2-7; maybe TRBD1 (6 bases). The CDR3 extends over 14 amino acids. Germline V gene data show CDR1 as MDHEN and CDR2 as SYDVKM. Trimming stripped 4 bases from V and 4 bases from J, with 14 bases between. CDR3 DNA sequence: TGTGCCAGCAGTTCGGTACAGGGAGATTACGAGCAGTACGTC. This sequence encodes CASSSVQGDYEQYV.

The chain recombines TRBV28 with TRBJ2-7; D not certain. This CDR3 region has 12 residues. Trimming took off 7 bases at V and 6 bases at J, with 13 bases between the two ends. Germline V lookup: CDR1 MDHEN, CDR2 SYDVKM. CDR3 sequence reads: CASNTNPFEQYF. The CDR3 bases are TGTGCCAGCAACACGAACCCCTTCGAGCAGTACTTC.

This clonotype appeared a few times. The chain carries TRBV5-1 and TRBJ2-2; the D gene is possibly TRBD2 (7 bases). Germline V gene lookup returns CDR1 SGHRS and CDR2 YFSETQ. The ends were cut back, 2 bases at V and 1 base at J, with 12 bases in the middle. The CDR3 sequence is 16 residues long. CDR3 sequence reads: CASSFPGGRNTGELFF. The DNA of the CDR3 is TGCGCCAGCAGCTTCCCCGGGGGGCGGAACACCGGGGAGCTGTTTTTT.

This clonotype was seen only once. The V and J genes are TRBV5-1 and TRBJ1-1; 8 nucleotides agree with TRBD1. Germline loops: CDR1 SGHRS, CDR2 YFSETQ. The CDR3 spans 14 residues. The trim removed 1 base at V and 5 bases at J, leaving 4 bases unmatched. The CDR3 bases are TGCGCCAGCAGCTTGCGACAGGGGAGGACTGAAGCTTTCTTT. The encoded protein is CASSLRQGRTEAFF.

The chain joins TRBV7-3 to TRBJ2-1; D gene ambiguous. The CDR3 length is 13 residues. Germline CDR1 is SGHTA and CDR2 is FQGTGA. Trimming shortened V by 2 bases and J by 8 bases, and 10 bases separated the two germline ends. The CDR3 protein is CASSLHLSHEQFF. CDR3 sequence (DNA): TGTGCCAGCAGCTTACATCTTAGCCATGAGCAGTTCTTC.

The chain couples TRBV29-1 to TRBJ2-5; D not resolved. The CDR3 is 11 amino acids. Per germline, CDR1 SQVTM and CDR2 ANQGSEA. V was clipped by 6 bases and J by 4 bases, with 9 bases between them. The CDR3 bases are TGCAGCGTAAAGTTGAGAGAGACCCAGTACTTC. This translates into CSVKLRETQYF. The whole variable domain, filled in from reference TRBV29-1 and TRBJ2-5, reads SAVISQKPSRDICQRGTSLTIQCQVDSQVTMMFWYRQQPGQSLTLIATANQGSEATYESGFVIDKFPISRPNLTFSTLTVSNMSPEDSSIYLCSVKLRETQYFGPGTRLLVL.

This clonotype was observed a few times. The chain is built from TRBV7-2 and TRBJ1-4; the D gene is possibly TRBD1 (6 bases). V was trimmed by 2 bases and J by 6 bases, leaving 13 bases between them. The CDR3 has 15 residues. Per germline, CDR1 SGHTA and CDR2 FQGNSA. The CDR3 protein is CASSLQGGRDEKLFF. In nucleotides, the CDR3 is TGTGCCAGCAGCTTACAAGGGGGGAGGGATGAAAAACTGTTTTTT.

This chain links TRBV7-9 with TRBJ1-4; a weak D match, TRBD1 (5 bases). The CDR3 is 16 residues long. Per germline, CDR1 SEHNR and CDR2 FQNEAQ (reference sequence). Trimming pared 0 bases from V and 0 bases from J, leaving 8 bases between. The CDR3 loop is CASSLAAGATNEKLFF. The DNA of the CDR3 is TGTGCCAGCAGCTTAGCCGCGGGGGCAACTAATGAAAAACTGTTTTTT.